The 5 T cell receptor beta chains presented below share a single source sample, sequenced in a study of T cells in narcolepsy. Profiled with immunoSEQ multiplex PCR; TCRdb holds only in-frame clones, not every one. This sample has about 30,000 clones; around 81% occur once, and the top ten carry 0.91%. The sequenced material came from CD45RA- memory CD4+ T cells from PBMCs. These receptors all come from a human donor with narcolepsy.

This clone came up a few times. In DNA, the CDR3 is TGCAGCGCCGGGACAGGGAAACTGTTTTTT. Translated, it gives CSAGTGKLFF. The V call is TRBV29-1, the J call TRBJ1-4; 9 bases are a match to TRBD1. The ends lost 7 bases at V and 11 bases at J; junction bases unmatched: 2. CDR1 is SQVTM and CDR2 is ANQGSEA in the germline V gene. The CDR3 is 10 residues long.

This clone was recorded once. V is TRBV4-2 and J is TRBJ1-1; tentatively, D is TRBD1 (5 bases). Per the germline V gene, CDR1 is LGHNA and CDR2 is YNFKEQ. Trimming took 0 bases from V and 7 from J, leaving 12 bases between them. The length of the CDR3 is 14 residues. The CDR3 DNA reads TGTGCCAGCAGCCAAGATGACCCAACAGGTGAAGCTTTCTTT. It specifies CASSQDDPTGEAFF.

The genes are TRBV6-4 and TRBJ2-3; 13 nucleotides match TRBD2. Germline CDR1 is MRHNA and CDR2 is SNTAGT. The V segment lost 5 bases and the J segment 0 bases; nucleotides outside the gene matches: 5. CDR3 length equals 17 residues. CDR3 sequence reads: CASSRLAGGSSTDTQYF. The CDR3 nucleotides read TGTGCCAGCAGTCGACTAGCGGGGGGCTCGAGCACAGATACGCAGTATTTT.

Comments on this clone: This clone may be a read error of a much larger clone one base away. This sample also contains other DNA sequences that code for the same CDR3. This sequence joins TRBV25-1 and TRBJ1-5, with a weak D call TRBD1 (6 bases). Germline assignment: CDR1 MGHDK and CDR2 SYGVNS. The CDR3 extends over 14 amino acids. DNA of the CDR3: TGCGCCAGCAGTGGAGGGGGGCCGGGTCAGCCCCAGCATTTT. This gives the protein CASSGGGPGQPQHF.

CDR3 amino acids: CASSVAAGAPSTDTQYF. In DNA form, the CDR3 reads TGTGCCAGCAGCGTAGCGGCCGGGGCTCCTAGCACAGATACGCAGTATTTT. The rearrangement links TRBV9 to TRBJ2-3; D may correspond to TRBD1 or TRBD2 (5 bases each). The germline CDR1 and CDR2 sequences are SGDLS and YYNGEE. V gave up 0 bases and J gave up 0 bases, with 14 bases separating them. This CDR3 spans 17 amino acids.